The clone carrying this TCR beta chain was counted ten times or more. Orbital computed tomography, together with clinical symptoms, serum thyroxine, TRAb and thyroid ultrasound, was used for diagnosis. The CDR3 runs to 15 residues. Unmatched junction bases numbered 5, after V lost 6 bases and J lost 1 base. Germline V gene lookup returns CDR1 SGHNT and CDR2 YENEEA. This entry belongs to a study of Graves' ophthalmopathy and Graves' hyperthyroidism. Amplification from RNA transcripts yielded the TCR beta CDR3 regions. The first round was an RT-PCR with HTBI primers, and the second round was a multiplex PCR. TCRdb re-called the multiplex PCR reads through MiXCR, storing one row per CDR3 protein. The sample records hundreds of thousands of distinct CDR3 sequences, about 16% being singletons.

The receptor was isolated from a woman under 30 with stable Graves' hyperthyroidism. V and J are TRBV11-3 and TRBJ2-7, with 11 bases matching TRBD1. Sequenced input: peripheral blood. CDR3 region: CASRPGQGASYEQYF. The CDR3 region has the DNA TGTGCCAGCAGACCCGGACAGGGGGCATCCTACGAGCAGTACTTC.